Each of the 2 T cell receptor beta chains below was sequenced from the same sample in a study of cytomegalovirus exposure and HLA in healthy donors. The PCR contained 60 Vbeta and 13 Jbeta primers. Using immunoSEQ multiplex PCR, the repertoire was profiled, and TCRdb retains in-frame clones only, with some absent. The data show under 140,000 clones, with approximately 84% seen just once and about 1.8% held by the top ten. Sequenced material: PBMCs. The origin of the receptors is a middle-aged man in good health and CMV-seronegative.

Only one count was recorded for this clone. This chain connects TRBV27 to TRBJ1-5; possibly TRBD1 for D (6 bases). The CDR3 is 15 residues long. V was clipped by 5 bases and J by 0 bases, with 11 bases between them. In germline, CDR1 is MNHEY, CDR2 SMNVEV (reference sequence). As DNA, the CDR3 is TGTGCCAGCAGTCCAGGACAGATTAGCAATCAGCCCCAGCATTTT. Translating gives CASSPGQISNQPQHF.

The rearrangement links TRBV6-5 to TRBJ2-7, with D unresolved. Germline loops: CDR1 MNHEY, CDR2 SVGAGI. The CDR3 extends over 12 amino acids. Trimming pared 7 bases from V and 4 bases from J, leaving 11 bases between. CDR3 DNA: TGTGCCAGCAACCGCCTCGGTTACGAGCAGTACTTC. This encodes CASNRLGYEQYF.